Following are 16 T cell receptor beta chains from one sample sequenced in a study of response to subunit inactivated influenza vaccine. TCRdb re-analysed the RT-PCR reads in MiXCR, keeping a single row per CDR3 protein. The sample shows about 500,000 distinct CDR3 sequences, approximately 15% of them seen only once. The sample was CD4+ T cells sorted from PBMCs, taken around 25 months after vaccination. The origin of the receptors is a man between 50 and 75 years old who received an inactivated influenza vaccine.

V is TRBV21-1 and J is TRBJ2-7; TRBD2 reflects the table's D call only, with no check against the DNA. TRBV21-1 represents a pseudogene. This CDR3 comprises 14 residues. The CDR3, as DNA: TGTGCCAGCAGCCCCGCGGGTAGCTCCTACGAGCAGTACTTC. Translating it yields CASSPAGSSYEQYF.

The chain couples TRBV30 to TRBJ2-2, with a tentative D call TRBD1 (5 bases). From germline, CDR1 is GTSNPN and CDR2 SVGIG (reference sequence). The CDR3 totals 12 residues. Trimming left V 3 bases short and J 6 bases short, with 8 bases between. The CDR3 bases are TGTGCCTGGAGACAGGTTCCCGGGGAGCTGTTTTTT. Its protein is CAWRQVPGELFF. Supplemented by reference TRBV30 and TRBJ2-2, the full variable domain reads SQTIHQWPATLVQPVGSPLSLECTVEGTSNPNLYWYRQAAGRGLQLLFYSVGIGQISSEVPQNLSASRPQDRQFILSSKKLLLSDSGFYLCAWRQVPGELFFGEGSRLTVL.

This clonotype was recorded at least ten times. The chain joins TRBV29-1 to TRBJ2-1, with a possible D match to TRBD1 (6 bases). Trimming pared 7 bases from V and 0 bases from J, leaving 10 bases between. Germline CDR1 and CDR2: SQVTM and ANQGSEA. The CDR3 contains 13 residues. In DNA form, the CDR3 reads TGCAGCGGCGGACAGAGCTCCTACAATGAGCAGTTCTTC. This codes for CSGGQSSYNEQFF.

The chain is built from TRBV13 and TRBJ1-2; TRBD1 matches at 10 bases. Germline lookup yields CDR1 PRHDT and CDR2 FYEKMQ (reference sequence). The CDR3 consists of 14 residues. The V gene end was trimmed by 3 bases and the J gene end by 9 bases; junction bases not matched to a gene: 7. CDR3 amino acids: CASSFYGQGVSYTF. CDR3 bases: TGTGCCAGCAGCTTCTATGGACAGGGGGTTAGCTACACCTTC.

For this clonotype: An end of the junction differs from the germline gene, which may be a read error. This chain joins TRBV28 and TRBJ2-6, with D maybe TRBD1 (6 bases). There are 16 residues in the CDR3. CDR1 is MDHEN, CDR2 SYDVKM, per germline. The CDR3 nucleotides read TGTGCCAGCAGTTTATTTACAGGGTCTGGGGCCGACGTCCTGACTTTC. Protein sequence: CASSLFTGSGADVLTF. Complete variable domain (other parts from reference TRBV28 and TRBJ2-6): DVKVTQSSRYLVKRTGEKVFLECVQDMDHENMFWYRQDPGLGLRLIYFSYDVKMKEKGDIPEGYSVSREKKERFSLILESASTNQTSMYLCASSLFTGSGADVLTFGAGSRLTVL.

This clonotype appeared many times. The chain couples TRBV12-3 or TRBV12-4 to TRBJ1-1; D remains ambiguous. V gave up 7 bases and J gave up 2 bases, with 11 bases separating them. The CDR3 has 13 residues. The CDR3 loop is CASTLGANTEAFF. In nucleotides, the CDR3 is TGTGCCAGCACTTTGGGAGCTAACACTGAAGCTTTCTTT.

This chain links TRBV2 with TRBJ2-2; D gene unclear. CDR3 length: 14 amino acids. V was pared by 5 bases and J by 7 bases, with 14 bases between. Per germline, CDR1 SNHLY and CDR2 FYNNEI. The CDR3: CASSLPPLSGELFF. The CDR3 DNA sequence: TGTGCCAGCAGTCTCCCTCCCCTCAGCGGGGAGCTGTTTTTT. Full variable domain (missing parts from reference TRBV2 and TRBJ2-2): EPEVTQTPSHQVTQMGQEVILRCVPISNHLYFYWYRQILGQKVEFLVSFYNNEISEKSEIFDDQFSVERPDGSNFTLKIRSTKLEDSAMYFCASSLPPLSGELFFGEGSRLTVL.

The chain employs TRBV20-1 and TRBJ2-1, with D perhaps TRBD1 or TRBD2 (5 bases each). The CDR3 has 13 residues. The V end was cut by 6 bases, the J end by 12 bases, with 21 bases between. In germline, CDR1 is DFQATT, CDR2 SNEGSKA (reference sequence). The CDR3 sequence is CSASQRPRGAQFF. CDR3 bases: TGCAGTGCGTCCCAGCGGCCGAGGGGTGCGCAGTTCTTC.

This clonotype was found a few times. V and J are TRBV5-6 and TRBJ2-1; 7 nucleotides match TRBD1. Germline CDR1 is SGHDT and CDR2 is YYEEEE. This CDR3 region has 14 residues. V lost 0 bases, J lost 7 bases, and 4 bases stayed unmatched. The CDR3 protein is CASSLVTGWNEQFF. The CDR3 DNA is TGTGCCAGCAGCTTGGTGACAGGGTGGAATGAGCAGTTCTTC.

J is TRBJ1-1 and V is TRBV25-1; no definite D call. The CDR3 runs 12 residues. The germline V gene encodes CDR1 MGHDK and CDR2 SYGVNS. V lost 0 bases to trimming and J lost 7 bases, with 6 bases between them. The CDR3 DNA is TGTGCCAGCAGTGAATATTCCAGTGAAGCTTTCTTT. It encodes CASSEYSSEAFF.

V usage is TRBV3-1 and J usage is TRBJ1-3; D remains unclear. Trimming took 1 base from V and 0 from J, leaving 7 bases between them. This CDR3 region has 15 residues. Germline values: CDR1 LGHDT, CDR2 YNNKEL (reference sequence). The CDR3 DNA sequence: TGTGCCAGCAGCCAAGTATACAGCTCTGGAAACACCATATATTTT. It specifies CASSQVYSSGNTIYF.

This clonotype occurred a few times. This clone may be a read error of a much larger clone one base away. V usage is TRBV7-8 and J usage is TRBJ2-7; no clear D. V was pared by 2 bases and J by 1 base, with 6 bases between. This CDR3 has 13 residues. Germline-derived CDR1 and CDR2 are SGHVS and FQNEAQ. CDR3 in amino acids: CASSLIGSYEQYF. CDR3 sequence (DNA): TGTGCCAGCAGCTTAATCGGTTCCTACGAGCAGTACTTC.

V usage is TRBV6-1 and J usage is TRBJ2-1; 8 nucleotides align to TRBD2. The CDR3 length is 15 residues. The trim removed 2 bases at V and 3 bases at J, leaving 3 bases unmatched. CDR1 is MNHNS, CDR2 SASEGT, per germline. DNA of the CDR3: TGTGCCAGCAGTGAACGGAGCGGGGGCTACAATGAGCAGTTCTTC. Amino acid sequence: CASSERSGGYNEQFF.

This clonotype was observed a few times. At one of its ends the junction is not consistent with the germline gene, which may arise from a read error. V is TRBV20-1 and J is TRBJ2-1; 9 bases agree with TRBD2. The CDR3 totals 17 residues. CDR1 and CDR2 from the germline V gene are DFQATT and SNEGSKA (reference sequence). The CDR3 DNA sequence: TGCTGTGCTAGAGATCAAGGTGCGGGAGGGACCTACAATGAGCAGTTCTTC. Its translation: CCARDQGAGGTYNEQFF.

V gene TRBV9 combines with J gene TRBJ2-3, with D possibly TRBD2 on 6 matching bases. Trimming pared 5 bases from V and 6 bases from J, leaving 13 bases between. The CDR3 spans 13 residues. Germline V gene lookup returns CDR1 SGDLS and CDR2 YYNGEE. The CDR3 sequence is CASRRDSGDTQYF. The CDR3 DNA reads TGTGCCAGCAGACGGGACTCCGGTGATACGCAGTATTTT.

This clonotype was counted between two and nine times. The chain carries TRBV7-9 and TRBJ1-6, with TRBD1 identical over 7 bases. From germline, CDR1 is SEHNR and CDR2 FQNEAQ (reference sequence). The CDR3 sequence is 14 residues long. Trimming took 0 bases from V and 9 from J; bases not matched to a gene: 2. Written as DNA, the CDR3 is TGTGCCAGCAGCTTAGCGGAGGGGGCTTCACCCCTCCACTTT. It yields the protein CASSLAEGASPLHF.